The entry that follows covers one T cell receptor (beta chain) sequence. The antigen is undetermined. These data originate in a study of T cells in tuberculosis. The study, taken as a whole, reports: Samples were chosen by availability of cryopreserved specimens.

CDR3 size: 15 residues. Germline CDR1 MNHNS, CDR2 SASEGT. V was pared by 4 bases and J by 5 bases, with 4 bases of the junction left unmatched. The method was immunoSEQ multiplex PCR; TCRdb's version includes in-frame clones alone and lacks a portion of them. Of approximately 35,000 clones listed, approximately 97% are singletons. Latent tuberculosis screening used tuberculin skin test and IGRA at entry. V usage is TRBV6-1 and J usage is TRBJ2-1; 11 bases agree with TRBD2. The sequence derives from a donor between 10 and 29 years old with latent tuberculosis or without tuberculosis infection. Sample: PBMCs. The CDR3 DNA reads as TGTGCCAGCAGTGGAGGGACTAGCGGAAACAATGAGCAGTTCTTC. This codes for CASSGGTSGNNEQFF.